The 21 T cell receptor beta chains in this list originate from one sample, sequenced in a study of spatial heterogeneity in lung cancer. Study-level findings and limits: How many expanded intratumoral alpha and beta TCRs were present tracked the tumor mutation count, which was a count of nonsynonymous mutations.

Time point described: sample taken at primary tumor resection. In TCRdb, the 5' RACE reads were re-called with MiXCR into one record per CDR3 protein. Of 18,000 or so distinct CDR3 sequences in the sample, around 6% were seen once. These receptors have no known antigen. The sequencing here drew on lung tumor tissue, taken at surgery. These receptor sequences come from a female donor with early-stage non-small cell lung cancer.

This clonotype was detected many times. The V gene is TRBV9, the J gene TRBJ2-7; D perhaps matches TRBD1 (6 bases). This CDR3 region has 14 residues. V was pared by 0 bases and J by 6 bases, with 13 bases between. The V gene's germline CDR1 is SGDLS and CDR2 YYNGEE. This chain's CDR3 is CASSVELGAGEQYF. The CDR3, as DNA: TGTGCCAGCAGCGTAGAATTGGGGGCTGGCGAGCAGTACTTC.

This clonotype came up many times. The J gene is TRBJ1-4, the V gene TRBV28; TRBD1 matches 7 bases. This CDR3 is 12 amino acids long. Germline CDR1 MDHEN, CDR2 SYDVKM. V lost 6 bases and J lost 10; bases outside the gene matches: 5. CDR3 residues: CASSQGGRKLFF. CDR3 coding DNA: TGTGCCAGCAGCCAGGGGGGACGAAAACTGTTTTTT.

Ten or more counts support this clonotype. V is TRBV4-1 and J is TRBJ2-7, with 8 bases lining up with TRBD2. Losses at the gene ends were 4 bases for V and 6 bases for J; bases not matched to a gene: 11. From germline, CDR1 is MGHRA and CDR2 YSYEKL. The CDR3 spans 15 residues. The CDR3 region is CASSRGSGNLREQYF. CDR3 DNA: TGCGCCAGCAGCCGGGGTAGCGGGAATCTTCGCGAGCAGTACTTC.

This clonotype has ten or more counts. An end of the junction does not agree with germline; a read error may underlie this. This chain joins TRBV19 and TRBJ2-1; the match to TRBD2 covers 7 bases. Germline CDR1 is LNHDA and CDR2 is SQIVND (reference sequence). The CDR3 contains 16 residues. This chain's CDR3 is CVSSILGGRSYNEQFF. The CDR3 nucleotides are TGTGTCAGTAGTATCTTAGGCGGGAGATCCTACAATGAGCAGTTCTTC. The variable domain in full, completed from reference TRBV19 and TRBJ2-1, reads DGGITQSPKYLFRKEGQNVTLSCEQNLNHDAMYWYRQDPGQGLRLIYYSQIVNDFQKGDIAEGYSVSREKKESFPLTVTSAQKNPTAFYLCVSSILGGRSYNEQFFGPGTRLTVL.

Only a few counts were recorded for this clonotype. J is TRBJ1-3 and V is TRBV18; possible D gene TRBD1, 5 bases. This CDR3 region has 13 residues. Trimming took 3 bases from V and 6 from J, leaving 9 bases between them. Germline assignment: CDR1 KGHSH and CDR2 LQKENI. The CDR3 DNA follows: TGTGCCAGCTCACCTTCAGGGTTAAACACCATATATTTT. Protein sequence: CASSPSGLNTIYF.

This clonotype is medium-sized within its sample. The chain uses TRBV28 and TRBJ2-2; no clear D. Trimming pared 7 bases from V and 5 bases from J, leaving 11 bases between. Germline CDR1 reads MDHEN; CDR2 reads SYDVKM. The CDR3 covers 13 residues. The CDR3 DNA reads TGTGCCAGCACCCTCCTTGGTACCGGGGAGCTGTTTTTT. Encoded protein: CASTLLGTGELFF.

This clonotype was found a few times. V and J are TRBV12-3 or TRBV12-4 and TRBJ2-7, with D tentatively TRBD1 (6 bases). V was trimmed by 6 bases and J by 0 bases, leaving 12 bases between them. The CDR3 is 14 residues long. Here the CDR3 DNA reads TGTGCCAGCAGAAGGGACACGAGCTCCTACGAGCAGTACTTC. Translating gives CASRRDTSSYEQYF.

The sample holds a few counts of this clonotype. J is TRBJ2-7 and V is TRBV20-1; 12 bases line up with TRBD2. The CDR3 has 14 amino acids. Germline trimming cut 4 bases from V and 3 bases from J; bases unmatched to any gene: 4. Germline CDR1 and CDR2: DFQATT and SNEGSKA (reference sequence). CDR3 nucleotides: TGCAGTGCTAAAGGACTAGCGGGGAGCTACGAGCAGTACTTC. Translating it yields CSAKGLAGSYEQYF.

The sample holds many counts of this clonotype. The chain combines TRBV28 with TRBJ2-7, with TRBD1 matching over 10 bases. Germline V gene sequence: CDR1 MDHEN, CDR2 SYDVKM. J lost 3 bases, V lost 3 bases, and 5 bases had no gene match. The CDR3 length is 15 residues. The CDR3 DNA follows: TGTGCCAGCAGTTTTGACGGGACAGGGGTCTACGAGCAGTACTTC. It is translated as CASSFDGTGVYEQYF.

At least ten counts were recorded for this clonotype. The chain joins TRBV5-1 to TRBJ2-3; D unclear. The V end was cut by 0 bases, the J end by 6 bases, with 14 bases between. This CDR3 contains 15 residues. Germline V gene data show CDR1 as SGHRS and CDR2 as YFSETQ. As DNA, the CDR3 is TGCGCCAGCAGCTTGGGGTCGGCTTTATCCGATACGCAGTATTTT. Translated: CASSLGSALSDTQYF.

This clonotype was counted at least ten times. The genes are TRBV28 and TRBJ2-7; D possibly uses TRBD1 or TRBD2 (5 bases each). Germline V gene data show CDR1 as MDHEN and CDR2 as SYDVKM. V was pared by 6 bases and J by 3 bases, with 18 bases between. This CDR3 contains 15 residues. Written as DNA, the CDR3 is TGTGCCAGCAGACTACAAGGGGAGAGGAGCTACGAGCAGTACTTC. This translates into CASRLQGERSYEQYF. The variable domain in full, with the rest retrieved from reference TRBV28 and TRBJ2-7, is DVKVTQSSRYLVKRTGEKVFLECVQDMDHENMFWYRQDPGLGLRLIYFSYDVKMKEKGDIPEGYSVSREKKERFSLILESASTNQTSMYLCASRLQGERSYEQYFGPGTRLTVT.

This clonotype was seen ten or more times. V gene TRBV20-1 combines with J gene TRBJ2-1; D is ambiguous. The CDR3 is 11 amino acids. V was pared by 0 bases and J by 8 bases, with 5 bases between. The germline V gene has CDR1 DFQATT and CDR2 SNEGSKA (reference sequence). CDR3 nucleotides: TGCAGTGCTAGAGATGTCTATGAGCAGTTCTTC. As protein: CSARDVYEQFF.

This clonotype was picked up many times. The chain is built from TRBV6-5 and TRBJ1-2; 10 bases align to TRBD1. This CDR3 contains 14 residues. V lost 4 bases, J lost 7 bases, and 6 bases stayed unmatched. The germline CDR1 and CDR2 sequences are MNHEY and SVGAGI. In DNA form, the CDR3 reads TGTGCCAGCAGTTCAGGGACAGGGGCGGCTGGCTACACCTTC. This gives the protein CASSSGTGAAGYTF.

This clonotype qualifies as medium-sized. The chain has TRBV5-6 and TRBJ2-2; D may be TRBD2 (6 bases). The CDR3 sequence is 17 residues long. Trimming took off 1 base at V and 0 bases at J, with 13 bases between the two ends. Germline V gene data show CDR1 as SGHDT and CDR2 as YYEEEE. The CDR3 reads CASSLRGTVANTGELFF. The CDR3 DNA reads as TGTGCCAGCAGCTTGAGAGGGACTGTCGCGAACACCGGGGAGCTGTTTTTT.

This chain uses TRBV7-8 with TRBJ2-2; D possibly matches TRBD1 or TRBD2 (5 bases each). Germline V gene data show CDR1 as SGHVS and CDR2 as FQNEAQ. The V end was cut by 0 bases, the J end by 3 bases, with 20 bases between. The CDR3 totals 19 residues. CDR3 loop: CASSLAGSADGGYTGELFF. In DNA form, the CDR3 reads TGTGCCAGCAGCTTAGCGGGTTCCGCCGATGGGGGTTACACCGGGGAGCTGTTTTTT.

This clonotype is medium-sized (0.01 to 0.1%) by share. The chain couples TRBV29-1 to TRBJ2-3; no definite D call. The germline V and J ends were trimmed by 6 bases and 2 bases, with 12 bases remaining between them. CDR1 is SQVTM and CDR2 is ANQGSEA in the germline V gene. This CDR3 is 13 amino acids long. CDR3 amino acids: CSVLGSHTDTQYF. Written as DNA, the CDR3 is TGCAGCGTGCTTGGGTCCCACACAGATACGCAGTATTTT.

In this sample, this clonotype turned up many times. V gene TRBV29-1 combines with J gene TRBJ2-1; no reliable D call. Germline CDR1 is SQVTM and CDR2 is ANQGSEA. This CDR3 is 13 amino acids long. V was clipped by 1 base and J by 7 bases, with 11 bases between them. The CDR3 loop reads CSVEGISRNEQFF. The CDR3 DNA is TGCAGCGTTGAAGGAATCAGCCGGAATGAGCAGTTCTTC.

In its sample, this clonotype was seen many times. The gene calls are TRBV7-9 and TRBJ2-7, with D unclear. The V end lost 5 bases, the J end lost 3 bases, and 11 bases lay between the germline ends. This CDR3 has 13 residues. The V gene's germline CDR1 is SEHNR and CDR2 FQNEAQ (reference sequence). CDR3 DNA: TGTGCCAGCAGCGTGGGATATCACTACGAGCAGTACTTC. It encodes CASSVGYHYEQYF.

This clonotype occurred many times. The chain recombines TRBV12-3 or TRBV12-4 with TRBJ2-3, with a weak D call TRBD1 (5 bases). V lost 2 bases and J lost 2, with 11 bases in between. The length of the CDR3 is 15 residues. The chain's CDR3 is CASSLNQGSTDTQYF. Written as DNA, the CDR3 is TGTGCCAGCAGTTTAAACCAGGGTTCCACAGATACGCAGTATTTT.

The rearrangement joins TRBV7-2 to TRBJ2-5; D may be TRBD2 (5 bases). V lost 7 bases to trimming and J lost 1 base, with 10 bases between them. The germline CDR1 and CDR2 sequences are SGHTA and FQGNSA. The CDR3 sequence is 13 residues long. CDR3 nucleotide sequence: TGTGCCAGCACCTCGGGGATCCAAGAGACCCAGTACTTC. It translates to CASTSGIQETQYF.

This clonotype was recorded many times. The chain employs TRBV3-1 and TRBJ2-7; 12 bases align to TRBD1. The CDR3 totals 13 residues. Germline CDR1 LGHDT, CDR2 YNNKEL (reference sequence). The junction had 3 bases not matched to a gene; V was cut back by 8 bases and J by 4 bases. The CDR3 sequence: CASGDRGRYEQYF. For the CDR3, the DNA is TGTGCCAGCGGGGACAGGGGGCGTTACGAGCAGTACTTC.